This T cell receptor beta chain stems from a study of beta chain features in type 1 diabetes. Every isolated RNA sample was fully reverse transcribed, so sequencing captured expressed TCRB transcripts. Assay: immunoSEQ multiplex PCR; the TCRdb copy retains only in-frame clones and omits some. This table has some 410,000 clones, around 10% appearing once. Germline V lookup: CDR1 MNHEY, CDR2 SMNVEV (reference sequence). The CDR3 is 14 residues long. Unmatched junction bases numbered 12, after V lost 6 bases and J lost 10 bases. The clonotype comes from a woman between 18 and 30 years old in good health. Input material: naive CD4+ T cells from blood. J is TRBJ2-1 and V is TRBV27; 7 positions match TRBD2. CDR3 DNA sequence: TGTGCCAGCAGCCCCGGGACTACCCGTCGAGAGCAGTTCTTC. Translating gives CASSPGTTRREQFF.